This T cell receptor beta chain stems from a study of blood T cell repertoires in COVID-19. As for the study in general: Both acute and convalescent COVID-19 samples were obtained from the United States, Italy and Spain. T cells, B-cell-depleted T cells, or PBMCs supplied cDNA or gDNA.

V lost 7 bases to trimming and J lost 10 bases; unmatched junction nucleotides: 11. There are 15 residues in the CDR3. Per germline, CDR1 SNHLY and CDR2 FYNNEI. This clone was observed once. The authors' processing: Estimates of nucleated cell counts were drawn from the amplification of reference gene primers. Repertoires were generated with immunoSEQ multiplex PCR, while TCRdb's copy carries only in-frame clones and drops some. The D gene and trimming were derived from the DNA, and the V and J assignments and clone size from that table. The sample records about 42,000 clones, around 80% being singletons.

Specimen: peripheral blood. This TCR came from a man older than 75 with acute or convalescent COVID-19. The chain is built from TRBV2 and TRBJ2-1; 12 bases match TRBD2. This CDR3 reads CASTRMTSGSSEQFF. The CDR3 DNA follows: TGTGCCAGCACCAGAATGACTAGCGGGAGCTCGGAGCAGTTCTTC.